A single sample is the source of the 19 T cell receptor beta chains below, sequenced in a study of cytomegalovirus exposure and HLA in healthy donors. The PCR had 60 Vbeta and 13 Jbeta primers. Libraries were prepared by immunoSEQ multiplex PCR; TCRdb keeps only in-frame clonotypes and omits some of them. Here the sample spans 120,000 or so clones, around four fifths being singletons. The sequenced material came from PBMCs. These receptors originate from a man younger than 45 in good health and CMV-seropositive.

This clone was counted many times. The chain is built from TRBV6-6 and TRBJ1-1; D remains ambiguous. This CDR3 is built from 13 residues. Germline CDR1 reads MNHNY; CDR2 reads SVGAGI (reference sequence). The V end was cut by 2 bases, the J end by 3 bases, with 7 bases between. The DNA for the CDR3 is TGTGCCAGCAGTTACGGGCGGGACACTGAAGCTTTCTTT. Its protein is CASSYGRDTEAFF.

V is TRBV6-1 and J is TRBJ1-2; possible D gene TRBD1, 5 bases. V shed 0 bases and J shed 4 bases, with 15 bases lying between them. The CDR3 extends over 16 amino acids. In germline, CDR1 is MNHNS, CDR2 SASEGT. The CDR3 nucleotides are TGTGCCAGCAGTGAAGCAGTCAGGGTTCCCCTCTATGGCTACACCTTC. This codes for CASSEAVRVPLYGYTF.

This clone is categorized as large (0.1 to 1%). The gene calls are TRBV7-9 and TRBJ2-7, with D possibly TRBD2 on 7 matching bases. There are 16 residues in the CDR3. In germline, CDR1 is SEHNR, CDR2 FQNEAQ (reference sequence). V shed 5 bases and J shed 0 bases, with 17 bases lying between them. The CDR3 sequence is CASSTLRGPNSYEQYF. For the CDR3, the DNA is TGTGCCAGCAGCACACTGCGGGGGCCCAACTCCTACGAGCAGTACTTC.

This chain links TRBV19 with TRBJ1-5; D unresolved. Trimming stripped 3 bases from V and 6 bases from J, with 12 bases between. The length of the CDR3 is 14 residues. The germline V gene has CDR1 LNHDA and CDR2 SQIVND (reference sequence). The CDR3 sequence is CASSINGEAQPQHF. The CDR3 DNA is TGTGCCAGTAGTATTAACGGGGAGGCTCAGCCCCAGCATTTT. The complete variable domain, with remaining parts taken from reference TRBV19 and TRBJ1-5, reads DGGITQSPKYLFRKEGQNVTLSCEQNLNHDAMYWYRQDPGQGLRLIYYSQIVNDFQKGDIAEGYSVSREKKESFPLTVTSAQKNPTAFYLCASSINGEAQPQHFGDGTRLSIL.

This chain connects TRBV18 to TRBJ2-5; 9 bases are shared with TRBD1. After removal of 3 bases from V and 4 bases from J, the junction contained 6 bases not matched to a gene. The CDR3 runs to 15 residues. The germline CDR1 and CDR2 sequences are KGHSH and LQKENI. The CDR3 reads CASSPQQGAGETQYF. The CDR3 bases are TGTGCCAGCTCACCCCAACAGGGGGCCGGAGAGACCCAGTACTTC.

The V and J genes are TRBV6-1 and TRBJ1-1, with D uncertain. This CDR3 contains 13 residues. The V and J ends lost 7 bases and 5 bases respectively, with 14 bases between them. CDR1 MNHNS and CDR2 SASEGT come from the germline V gene. CDR3 amino acids: CASTYGVQTEAFF. The CDR3 DNA sequence: TGTGCCAGCACATACGGGGTACAAACTGAAGCTTTCTTT.

J is TRBJ1-2 and V is TRBV2, with TRBD1 matching 7 bases. The CDR3 is 15 amino acids. The germline V gene has CDR1 SNHLY and CDR2 FYNNEI. With V trimmed by 6 bases and J by 7 bases, 14 bases remained unmatched. CDR3 nucleotide sequence: TGTGCCAGCAGGGAGACAGGGAGTATGATATCTGGCTACACCTTC. It yields the protein CASRETGSMISGYTF.

The chain carries TRBV6-4 and TRBJ2-3; 12 bases are a match to TRBD2. In germline, CDR1 is MRHNA, CDR2 SNTAGT. V lost 5 bases, J lost 3 bases, and 12 bases stayed unmatched. The CDR3 totals 18 residues. The CDR3 protein is CASSPWGTSGSGTDTQYF. The CDR3 DNA is TGTGCCAGCAGTCCCTGGGGGACTAGCGGGTCAGGTACAGATACGCAGTATTTT.

The rearrangement joins TRBV4-3 to TRBJ2-7; 10 bases agree with TRBD2. The CDR3 has 15 residues. The germline V gene has CDR1 LGHNA and CDR2 YSLEER. With 2 bases clipped from V and 3 bases from J, the junction kept 4 bases outside the gene matches. DNA for the CDR3: TGCGCCAGCAGCCAACTTAGCGGGGGGTTCTACGAGCAGTACTTC. Amino acids: CASSQLSGGFYEQYF.

This clone was seen more than once but under ten times. The chain joins TRBV19 to TRBJ2-2, with 7 nucleotides matching TRBD1. The CDR3 extends over 14 amino acids. J gave up 4 bases and V 4 bases, and 3 bases lay outside the gene matches. CDR1 and CDR2 (germline): LNHDA, SQIVND (reference sequence). CDR3 in DNA: TGTGCCAGTAGTAAGACAGGGAGCACCGGGGAGCTGTTTTTT. Amino acid sequence: CASSKTGSTGELFF.

The rearrangement links TRBV7-9 to TRBJ2-1; D is perhaps TRBD2 (5 bases). CDR3 length: 13 residues. The germline V and J ends were trimmed by 5 bases and 4 bases, with 9 bases remaining between them. CDR1 is SEHNR and CDR2 is FQNEAQ in the germline V gene (reference sequence). The CDR3 nucleotides are TGTGCCAGCAGCCGCGGGCGATACAATGAGCAGTTCTTC. It is translated as CASSRGRYNEQFF.

The rearrangement joins TRBV11-2 to TRBJ1-1; no firm D call. The CDR3 spans 13 residues. The germline V gene has CDR1 SGHAT and CDR2 FQNNGV. Trimming stripped 3 bases from V and 1 base from J, with 6 bases between. This chain's CDR3 is CASSFSRNTEAFF. CDR3 DNA: TGTGCCAGCAGCTTTAGCAGGAACACTGAAGCTTTCTTT. Based on the CDR3 plus reference TRBV11-2 and TRBJ1-1, the full variable domain is EAGVAQSPRYKIIEKRQSVAFWCNPISGHATLYWYQQILGQGPKLLIQFQNNGVVDDSQLPKDRFSAERLKGVDSTLKIQPAKLEDSAVYLCASSFSRNTEAFFGQGTRLTVV.

The V call is TRBV10-3, the J call TRBJ2-2; a weak D match, TRBD1 (6 bases). Deletions cut 7 bases from V and 5 bases from J, with 11 bases between. The CDR3 runs 13 residues. Germline lookup yields CDR1 ENHRY and CDR2 SYGVKD. The CDR3 region has the DNA TGTGCCATCACGCCCCAGGGGACCGGGGAGCTGTTTTTT. This sequence encodes CAITPQGTGELFF.

The chain combines TRBV6-5 with TRBJ2-1; tentative D call: TRBD2 (5 bases). Germline V gene lookup returns CDR1 MNHEY and CDR2 SVGAGI. V dropped 5 bases and J dropped 14 bases, with 22 bases sitting between them. The CDR3 is 14 amino acids. CDR3 sequence: CASSLTSFLMVEFF. The CDR3, as DNA: TGTGCCAGCAGTCTAACTAGTTTTTTAATGGTCGAGTTCTTC.

The V gene is TRBV4-3, the J gene TRBJ2-5; perhaps TRBD2 as D (7 bases). CDR1 is LGHNA, CDR2 YSLEER, per germline. This CDR3 is 17 amino acids long. The ends were cut back, 4 bases at V and 0 bases at J, with 18 bases in the middle. The DNA of the CDR3 is TGCGCCAGCAGCCCGGGGGGCAGGGGCTCGTACCAAGAGACCCAGTACTTC. Protein product: CASSPGGRGSYQETQYF.

This rearrangement joins TRBV6-1 to TRBJ1-2; no definite D call. The CDR3 has 14 residues. CDR1 and CDR2 from the germline V gene are MNHNS and SASEGT. The germline V and J ends were trimmed by 1 base and 4 bases, with 10 bases remaining between them. Here the CDR3 DNA reads TGTGCCAGCAGTGAAGTGGAGGATGCCTATGGCTACACCTTC. As protein: CASSEVEDAYGYTF.

The chain couples TRBV13 to TRBJ2-7; D call uncertain. The V gene's germline CDR1 is PRHDT and CDR2 FYEKMQ (reference sequence). The V end was cut by 1 base, the J end by 7 bases, with 8 bases between. This CDR3 region has 12 residues. The CDR3 here is CASSLAMREQYF. CDR3 nucleotide sequence: TGTGCCAGCAGCTTAGCTATGAGGGAGCAGTACTTC.

CDR3 in DNA: TGCAGTGCTGTGAGCGGGGACGAGCAGTTCTTC. The encoded protein is CSAVSGDEQFF. The chain joins TRBV20-1 to TRBJ2-1, with 7 bases aligning to TRBD2. V was clipped by 5 bases and J by 10 bases; unmatched bases: 5. This CDR3 has 11 amino acids. CDR1 and CDR2 from the germline V gene are DFQATT and SNEGSKA (reference sequence).

V and J are TRBV5-5 and TRBJ2-5; 7 nucleotides align to TRBD1. V trimming: 6 bases; J trimming: 0 bases; junction bases outside the gene matches: 17. The germline gives CDR1 SGHKS, CDR2 YYEKEE (reference sequence). This CDR3 contains 18 residues. The CDR3 here is CASTWIISDRMNQETQYF. In DNA, the CDR3 is TGTGCCAGCACCTGGATTATCTCGGACAGGATGAACCAAGAGACCCAGTACTTC.